The rows below give T cell receptor beta chains drawn from one sample of a study of shared clonotypes between healthy human individuals. Sequencing used immunoSEQ multiplex PCR; TCRdb keeps in-frame clones, though not all of them. The table lists roughly 2,500,000 clones, 93% of them singletons. Material: naive CD4+ T cells from PBMCs. These receptors were taken from a man younger than 30 in good health. Some clones in this sample may be carry-over from other donors' samples. CDR3s include the opening cysteine and the closing phenylalanine or tryptophan. Fields, in order: D gene, V gene, J gene, CDR3 protein. A D gene is named only where the DNA matches it firmly.

.	TRBV5-1	TRBJ2-5	CASSSGTAETQYF
.	TRBV11-2	TRBJ2-5	CASSTGFETQYF
.	TRBV7-2	TRBJ2-5	CASSFTQETQYF
.	TRBV18	TRBJ1-5	CASSLALTANNQPQHF
.	TRBV6-1	TRBJ2-5	CASKTGAPGETQYF
.	TRBV6-1	TRBJ2-4	CASSEGRAGRNIQYF
.	TRBV6-5	TRBJ1-1	CASSYSTGVNTEAFF
.	TRBV27	TRBJ2-6	CASSFWAGANVLTF
.	TRBV21-1	TRBJ2-7	CASSSDGQGPSYEQYF
TRBD2	TRBV10-2	TRBJ2-2	CASSPRTSSGELFF
TRBD1	TRBV7-2	TRBJ2-2	CASSSTGARELFF
.	TRBV15	TRBJ2-1	CATSRDVRGRNSYNEQFF
TRBD2	TRBV5-1	TRBJ2-1	CASSLRTSGGEFF
.	TRBV30	TRBJ2-5	CAWSVGGAQETQYF
.	TRBV30	TRBJ1-2	CAWSLYSSGYTF
.	TRBV21-1	TRBJ1-3	CASSTQPTGPLRGTIYF
TRBD1	TRBV19	TRBJ1-5	CASSIVYRGRNQPQHF
.	TRBV19	TRBJ1-1	CASSIPLIRGSTEAFF
.	TRBV6-1	TRBJ2-2	CASSAGTATGELFF
.	TRBV11-2	TRBJ2-3	CASSAPKGGDTQYF
.	TRBV14	TRBJ1-1	CASSQGGGSLEAFF
.	TRBV30	TRBJ2-7	CASRSGGTSSYEQYF
TRBD1	TRBV27	TRBJ1-5	CASSFWGQGNRGPQHF
.	TRBV30	TRBJ2-3	CAWGGKTGTDTQYF
.	TRBV2	TRBJ2-5	CASSRESGEETQYF
TRBD1	TRBV5-1	TRBJ1-1	CASSPGTGTEAFF
TRBD1	TRBV18	TRBJ2-5	CASSPQVAGGRQETQYF
TRBD2	TRBV19	TRBJ2-4	CASSPRGSGGTKNIQYF
.	TRBV4-3	TRBJ2-5	CASSQTGLGQETQYF
TRBD2	TRBV19	TRBJ2-3	CASSRTIGTSGSSDTQYF
TRBD2	TRBV5-4	TRBJ2-7	CASSPVAGGTSYEQYF
TRBD1	TRBV7-2	TRBJ1-2	CASSSRDRDYGYTF
.	TRBV7-8	TRBJ2-7	CASSSRESSYEQYF
.	TRBV4-1	TRBJ2-5	CASSQFQETQYF
.	TRBV7-8	TRBJ2-7	CASSFGSSSYEQYF
.	TRBV21-1	TRBJ2-5	CASSIRGLAGGPEETQYF
TRBD2	TRBV19	TRBJ2-2	CASSIVLAGAELFF
.	TRBV27	TRBJ1-2	CASSPRWSSYGYTF
TRBD1	TRBV7-8	TRBJ1-6	CASSQTGTTSSYNSPLHF
.	TRBV19	TRBJ2-7	CASSKGLWTYEQYF
TRBD1	TRBV7-8	TRBJ2-1	CASSKQGALYNEQFF
.	TRBV15	TRBJ1-1	CATSRDLVLLGARTEAFF
.	TRBV7-2	TRBJ2-1	CASSPLGLPGTYNEQFF
TRBD2	TRBV7-9	TRBJ2-1	CASSPGLAGGPDEQFF
TRBD1	TRBV19	TRBJ2-7	CASTTGTGPYEQYF
TRBD2	TRBV28	TRBJ2-7	CASRDSGNYEQYF
.	TRBV30	TRBJ2-1	CAWTRVGGLLSPNEQFF
.	TRBV6-1	TRBJ1-5	CASSEEGGSNQPQHF
.	TRBV19	TRBJ1-1	CASSMEENTEAFF
.	TRBV19	TRBJ1-1	CASSRSMNTEAFF
.	TRBV5-4	TRBJ1-4	CASSFGLNEKLFF
TRBD2	TRBV9	TRBJ2-1	CASSSLGVGTSGGGGYNEQFF
.	TRBV7-3	TRBJ1-2	CASSLRPGVGYGYTF
TRBD2	TRBV29-1	TRBJ2-7	CSATGTSGGGTYEQYF
.	TRBV28	TRBJ1-3	CASSLSGIGGNTIYF